The clone carrying this TCR beta chain has just one count. These data are taken from a study of blood T cell repertoires in COVID-19. Study as a whole: The analysed material was cDNA or gDNA that came from T cells, B-cell-depleted T cells, or PBMCs.

Sequenced by immunoSEQ multiplex PCR; TCRdb stores in-frame clones only, minus some. The table includes 200,000 to 250,000 clones, about 83% detected once. Participants were aged about 18 to 90 years, lived in around 25 US areas, and enrolled virtually. Participants reported their clinical history, and cohort assignment relied on those reports. Within the 2 weeks before study entry, each person in the exposed group met a COVID-19 case. This clonotype originated in a woman aged 50 to 65 who had been exposed to COVID-19. Material for sequencing was PBMCs or T cells enriched from blood (not recorded which).

CDR3: CASSQTGANSPLHF. In DNA form, the CDR3 reads TGCGCCAGCAGCCAGACAGGCGCTAATTCACCCCTCCACTTT. This chain joins TRBV4-3 and TRBJ1-6, with D maybe TRBD1 (6 bases). The CDR3 runs 14 residues. Germline V CDR1 and CDR2: LGHNA, YSLEER. The V end lost 3 bases, the J end lost 6 bases, and 9 bases lay between the germline ends.